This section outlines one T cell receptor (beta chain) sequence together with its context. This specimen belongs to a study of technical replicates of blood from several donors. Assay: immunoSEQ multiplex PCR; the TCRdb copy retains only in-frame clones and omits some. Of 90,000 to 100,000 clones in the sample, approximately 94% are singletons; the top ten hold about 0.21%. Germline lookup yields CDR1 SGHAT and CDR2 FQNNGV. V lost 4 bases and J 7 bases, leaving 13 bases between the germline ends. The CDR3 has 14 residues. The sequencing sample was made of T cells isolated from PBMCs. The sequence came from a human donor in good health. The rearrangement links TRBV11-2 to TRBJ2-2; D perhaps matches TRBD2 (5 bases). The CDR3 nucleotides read TGTGCCAGCAGCTCACCGGGCCGGGGCGGGGAGCTGTTTTTT. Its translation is CASSSPGRGGELFF.